The text below deals with one TCR beta chain. The sample originates from a study of cytomegalovirus exposure and HLA in healthy donors. Between the trimmed V and J ends, which lost 2 bases and 2 bases, there was a span of 7 bases. Germline CDR1 and CDR2: SGHRS and YFSETQ. CDR3 length equals 13 residues. Only in-frame clones appear in the TCRdb table, and some are missing; sequencing was by immunoSEQ multiplex PCR. In the table there are a few hundred thousand clones, approximately 80% of which are singletons. The chain links TRBV5-1 to TRBJ1-2; D is unclear. Sequenced: PBMCs. The clonotype originates from a woman aged 25 to 45 in good health and CMV-seropositive. The CDR3 nucleotides are TGCGCCAGCAGCTTAAGCCAGAACTATGGCTACACCTTC. This sequence encodes CASSLSQNYGYTF.